A single sample is the source of the 20 T cell receptor beta chains below, sequenced in a study of T cells after yellow fever vaccination. Each CDR3 protein gets one entry after TCRdb re-called the 5' RACE reads with MiXCR. Of roughly 300,000 distinct CDR3 sequences listed, roughly 8.3% are singletons. The source was PBMCs, collected 35 to 50 days after the first yellow fever vaccination. The source of these receptors is a man aged 18 to 35 who received the YFV17D yellow fever vaccine.

This clonotype was observed many times. This sequence joins TRBV4-2 and TRBJ2-1, with a tentative D call TRBD2 (6 bases). V shed 2 bases and J shed 4 bases, with 15 bases lying between them. Germline lookup yields CDR1 LGHNA and CDR2 YNFKEQ. The CDR3 has 16 amino acids. The CDR3 spells CASSQRRGRNYNEQFF. DNA for the CDR3: TGTGCCAGCAGCCAAAGGCGGGGCCGTAATTACAATGAGCAGTTCTTC.

This clonotype was counted between two and nine times. The chain is built from TRBV20-1 and TRBJ1-1; possibly TRBD1 for D (5 bases). The germline V gene encodes CDR1 DFQATT and CDR2 SNEGSKA (reference sequence). This CDR3 has 12 residues. Deletions cut 1 base from V and 4 bases from J, with 7 bases between. The CDR3 nucleotides read TGCAGTGCTAGAGCTCAGGGCACTGAAGCTTTCTTT. This sequence encodes CSARAQGTEAFF.

There are a few counts of this clonotype. This chain uses TRBV19 with TRBJ2-1; perhaps TRBD2 as D (7 bases). There are 15 residues in the CDR3. V dropped 5 bases and J dropped 5 bases, with 16 bases sitting between them. Germline CDR1 and CDR2: LNHDA and SQIVND (reference sequence). The CDR3 DNA reads TGTGCCAGTAGTCTCCCCGGGGGGCCCCACAATGAGCAGTTCTTC. As protein: CASSLPGGPHNEQFF.

CDR3 in DNA: TGTGCCAGCAGCGTACCCAATTCTGGGGCCAACGTCCTGACTTTC. Translating gives CASSVPNSGANVLTF. This chain joins TRBV7-9 and TRBJ2-6; D not certain. Germline values: CDR1 SEHNR, CDR2 FQNEAQ (reference sequence). The V gene lost 5 bases and the J gene lost 1 base, with 9 bases spanning the gap. The CDR3 totals 15 residues.

The chain is built from TRBV11-1 and TRBJ2-6, with D hard to call. The CDR3 has 18 amino acids. V gave up 5 bases and J gave up 0 bases, with 17 bases separating them. The germline gives CDR1 SGHAT, CDR2 FQDESV (reference sequence). The CDR3 DNA reads TGTGCCAGCAGCCTCCTCTGGGCAGCATACTCTGGGGCCAACGTCCTGACTTTC. Translating gives CASSLLWAAYSGANVLTF.

Comment on this clonotype: A junction boundary mismatches the germline segment, possibly from a read error. This chain uses TRBV5-1 with TRBJ2-5, with D unclear. This CDR3 is built from 11 residues. Germline V CDR1 and CDR2: SGHRS, YFSETQ. In nucleotides, the CDR3 is TGCGCCAGCAGCAACCAAGAGACCCGGTACTTC. Translated, it gives CASSNQETRYF.

This CDR3 reads CASQSLEETQYF. CDR3 sequence (DNA): TGTGCCAGCCAATCACTAGAGGAGACCCAGTACTTC. The J gene is TRBJ2-5, the V gene TRBV6-5; D is possibly TRBD2 (5 bases). CDR3 length equals 12 residues. Germline V gene lookup returns CDR1 MNHEY and CDR2 SVGAGI. V lost 8 bases and J lost 5, with 12 bases in between.

This clonotype was seen ten or more times. The V call is TRBV5-1, the J call TRBJ1-1, with D hard to call. V dropped 0 bases and J dropped 12 bases, with 15 bases sitting between them. CDR3 length equals 13 residues. Per germline, CDR1 SGHRS and CDR2 YFSETQ. CDR3 nucleotides: TGCGCCAGCAGCTTGGCAACACCGGCTCAACCTTTCTTT. Encoded protein: CASSLATPAQPFF.

This clonotype was observed many times. The CDR3 nucleotides read TGTGCCAGCAGCTCCAGGACAGGGGGTTACGAGCAGTACGTC. As protein: CASSSRTGGYEQYV. The chain combines TRBV7-2 with TRBJ2-7; 10 bases agree with TRBD1. V was pared by 4 bases and J by 4 bases, with 4 bases of the junction left unmatched. The germline gives CDR1 SGHTA, CDR2 FQGNSA. CDR3 length: 14 amino acids.

A word on this clonotype: Given a much more abundant clone one base away, this may be a read error. The rearrangement uses TRBV7-2 and TRBJ2-7, with D unresolved. Per the germline V gene, CDR1 is SGHTA and CDR2 is FQGNSA. V lost 3 bases, J lost 3 bases, and 15 bases lay in between. This CDR3 spans 15 amino acids. CDR3 amino acids: CASSFGLATHYEQYF. The CDR3 DNA sequence: TGTGCCAGCAGCTTTGGTTTAGCCACCCACTACGAGCAGTACTTC.

The chain uses TRBV5-1 and TRBJ1-4; D not certain. Germline CDR1 SGHRS, CDR2 YFSETQ. Trimming removed 1 base at V and 8 bases at J, with 15 bases between. This CDR3 contains 15 residues. The CDR3 protein is CASSLNEGGGEKLFF. CDR3 bases: TGCGCCAGCAGCTTGAACGAGGGTGGAGGAGAAAAACTGTTTTTT. Looking up the rest from reference TRBV5-1 and TRBJ1-4 gives the full variable domain: KAGVTQTPRYLIKTRGQQVTLSCSPISGHRSVSWYQQTPGQGLQFLFEYFSETQRNKGNFPGRFSGRQFSNSRSEMNVSTLELGDSALYLCASSLNEGGGEKLFFGSGTQLSVL.

This clonotype was counted many times. The gene calls are TRBV28 and TRBJ1-5, with no clear D. The CDR3 has 14 amino acids. Germline CDR1 MDHEN, CDR2 SYDVKM. V shed 5 bases and J shed 1 base, with 9 bases lying between them. The DNA of the CDR3 is TGTGCCAGCAGTCCAGACGGAAGCAATCAGCCCCAGCATTTT. Residues: CASSPDGSNQPQHF.

V usage is TRBV12-3 or TRBV12-4 and J usage is TRBJ2-3, with 7 bases fitting TRBD2. The V segment lost 4 bases and the J segment 1 base; nucleotides outside the gene matches: 8. CDR3 length: 16 amino acids. The CDR3 here is CASSSREGQGTDTQYF. In DNA form, the CDR3 reads TGTGCCAGCAGTTCGAGGGAGGGCCAGGGCACAGATACGCAGTATTTT.

This clonotype was observed at least ten times. The chain links TRBV29-1 to TRBJ2-2; D gene uncertain. CDR3 length: 12 amino acids. Germline lookup yields CDR1 SQVTM and CDR2 ANQGSEA. CDR3 residues: CSSTGATGELFF. The DNA for the CDR3 is TGCAGTTCTACGGGCGCCACCGGGGAGCTGTTTTTT.

This clonotype was observed a few times. The rearrangement links TRBV20-1 to TRBJ2-1, with 7 bases matching TRBD1. CDR1 is DFQATT, CDR2 SNEGSKA, per germline (reference sequence). J lost 5 bases, V lost 3 bases, and 7 bases had no gene match. CDR3 size: 14 residues. The CDR3: CSASFGTDDNEQFF. In nucleotides, the CDR3 is TGCAGTGCTAGCTTCGGGACAGACGACAATGAGCAGTTCTTC.

This clonotype was detected a few times. The rearrangement uses TRBV2 and TRBJ2-5, with D perhaps TRBD2 (5 bases). Germline V gene lookup returns CDR1 SNHLY and CDR2 FYNNEI. V lost 6 bases, J lost 2 bases, and 13 bases lay in between. CDR3 length equals 14 residues. The CDR3 sequence is CASSRLTPQETQYF. The CDR3 nucleotides read TGTGCCAGCAGCCGACTAACACCACAAGAGACCCAGTACTTC.

The gene calls are TRBV9 and TRBJ1-2; D is undetermined. CDR3 length: 12 amino acids. Per the germline V gene, CDR1 is SGDLS and CDR2 is YYNGEE. Trimming took 0 bases from V and 4 from J, leaving 4 bases between them. This chain's CDR3 is CASSVGGYGYTF. The CDR3 nucleotides are TGTGCCAGCAGCGTAGGGGGCTATGGCTACACCTTC.

The genes are TRBV29-1 and TRBJ1-5; D is unresolved. The CDR3 is 13 amino acids. V was cut by 0 bases and J by 6 bases, with 9 bases left in between. Germline-derived CDR1 and CDR2 are SQVTM and ANQGSEA. DNA for the CDR3: TGCAGCGTTGAAGAGGCCCGTGGTCAGCCCCAGCATTTT. Translating it yields CSVEEARGQPQHF.

The chain combines TRBV12-3 or TRBV12-4 with TRBJ2-1; D unresolved. V was pared by 5 bases and J by 0 bases, with 14 bases between. CDR3 length: 16 amino acids. CDR3 region: CASSRRRGSSYNEQFF. The CDR3 DNA follows: TGTGCCAGCAGTCGCCGGCGCGGCAGCTCCTACAATGAGCAGTTCTTC.

This clonotype was seen only a few times. The rearrangement joins TRBV2 to TRBJ2-7; TRBD1 might be the D (5 bases). The germline CDR1 and CDR2 sequences are SNHLY and FYNNEI. V was cut by 6 bases and J by 10 bases, with 16 bases left in between. The CDR3 covers 12 residues. CDR3 amino acids: CASSLTDSLQYV. CDR3 nucleotides: TGTGCCAGCAGCCTCACCGACAGCCTCCAGTACGTC.